This T cell receptor beta chain was identified in a study of CD8+ T cells in alopecia areata. Study-level points and caveats: Mice showed clearer TCR sharing than patients did, a gap that was possibly HLA-related.

The investigators collected lesional scalp punch biopsies and peripheral blood from alopecia areata patients. Investigators isolated RNA and reverse transcribed it into cDNA to act as the sequencing template. Sequencing used immunoSEQ multiplex PCR; TCRdb keeps in-frame clones, though not all of them. The sample gives around 82,000 clones, roughly 51% of which show up once; approximately 5.7% is in the top ten. In regard to this clone: Its specificity is unknown.

Specimen: NKG2D-high CD8+ T cells sorted from blood. The receptor's source is a human donor with alopecia areata.

This CDR3 is CASSQDTGGGYEQYF. In DNA form, the CDR3 reads TGTGCCAGCAGCCAAGATACAGGGGGGGGATACGAGCAGTACTTC. The J gene is TRBJ2-7, the V gene TRBV14, with D possibly TRBD1 on 8 matching bases. Deletions cut 0 bases from V and 4 bases from J, with 13 bases between. CDR1 is SGHDN and CDR2 is FVKESK in the germline V gene. The CDR3 extends over 15 amino acids.